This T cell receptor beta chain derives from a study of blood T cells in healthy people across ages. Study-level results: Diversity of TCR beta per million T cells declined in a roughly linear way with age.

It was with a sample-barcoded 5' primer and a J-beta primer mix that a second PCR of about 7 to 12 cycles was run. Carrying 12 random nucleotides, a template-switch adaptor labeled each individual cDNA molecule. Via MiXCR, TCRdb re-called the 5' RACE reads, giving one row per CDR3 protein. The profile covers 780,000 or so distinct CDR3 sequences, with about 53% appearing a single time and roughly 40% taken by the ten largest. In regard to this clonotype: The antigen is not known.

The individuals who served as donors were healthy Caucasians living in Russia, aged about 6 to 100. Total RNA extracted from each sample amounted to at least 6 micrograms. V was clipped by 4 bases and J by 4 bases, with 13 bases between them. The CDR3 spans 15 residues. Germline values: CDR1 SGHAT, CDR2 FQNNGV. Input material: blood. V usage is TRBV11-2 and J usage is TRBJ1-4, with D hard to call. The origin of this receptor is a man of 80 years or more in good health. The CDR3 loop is CASSSRRQINEKLFF. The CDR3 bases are TGTGCCAGCAGCTCCCGACGGCAGATTAATGAAAAACTGTTTTTT.